The clone carrying this TCR beta chain was detected a few times. The protocol was immunoSEQ multiplex PCR, while the TCRdb copy is restricted to in-frame clones and leaves out a portion. Of about 300,000 clones listed, roughly 86% are singletons. The sample belongs to a study of blood T cell repertoires in COVID-19. Study as a whole: The study drew acute and convalescent COVID-19 samples from the United States, Italy and Spain. The cDNA or gDNA used as material had been derived from T cells, B-cell-depleted T cells, or PBMCs.

Cohort placement rested on clinical history that participants reported themselves. Recovered status applied to Cohort 3 donors who had two consecutive negative PCRs. It also applied to those with clearance or with symptom resolution. CDR3 size: 13 residues. Germline V lookup: CDR1 MNHEY, CDR2 SMNVEV (reference sequence). The ends were cut back, 2 bases at V and 3 bases at J, with 8 bases in the middle. This clonotype was sampled from a woman under 30 who had recovered from COVID-19. The V call is TRBV27, the J call TRBJ2-7; D is ambiguous. Sequenced material: PBMCs or T cells enriched from blood (not recorded which). CDR3 DNA: TGTGCCAGCAGTTTAGCCAACGGCTACGAGCAGTACTTC. The encoded protein is CASSLANGYEQYF.